The 15 T cell receptor beta chains in this list originate from one sample, sequenced in a study of beta chain features in type 1 diabetes. Expressed TCRB transcripts were sequenced, since all the RNA that had been isolated was reverse transcribed. The table came from immunoSEQ multiplex PCR; TCRdb's copy has only in-frame clones and leaves some out. The repertoire has 160,000 or so clones, around 10% of them found once; the top ten carry under 2.5%. The sample taken for sequencing was central memory CD4+ T cells from blood. The receptor set was obtained from a man between 18 and 29 years old in good health.

This clone appeared a few times. The same CDR3 arises from other DNA sequences in this sample as well. This chain links TRBV7-3 with TRBJ1-1, with TRBD1 as a possible D gene (6 bases). Germline V gene lookup returns CDR1 SGHTA and CDR2 FQGTGA. V was cut by 2 bases and J by 0 bases, with 10 bases left in between. This CDR3 contains 15 residues. In nucleotides, the CDR3 is TGTGCCAGCAGCTTAGGTAGGGGGATGAACACTGAAGCTTTCTTT. Translated, it gives CASSLGRGMNTEAFF.

This clone has just a few counts. The rearrangement links TRBV7-8 to TRBJ2-1; possibly TRBD2 for D (5 bases). Trimming cost V 4 bases and J 7 bases, with 11 bases left between them. Germline CDR1 reads SGHVS; CDR2 reads FQNEAQ. This CDR3 region has 13 residues. CDR3 loop: CASSSGPGNEQFF. CDR3 DNA: TGTGCCAGCAGCTCGGGCCCGGGAAATGAGCAGTTCTTC.

This clone was counted ten times or more. J is TRBJ2-1 and V is TRBV14; D is possibly TRBD1 (6 bases). In germline, CDR1 is SGHDN, CDR2 FVKESK. CDR3 length: 13 amino acids. Trimming took 0 bases from V and 7 from J, leaving 7 bases between them. The CDR3 here is CASSQDDRNEQFF. In DNA form, the CDR3 reads TGTGCCAGCAGCCAAGATGACAGGAATGAGCAGTTCTTC.

The V gene is TRBV9, the J gene TRBJ2-7, with D perhaps matching TRBD1 (6 bases). The V gene's germline CDR1 is SGDLS and CDR2 YYNGEE. V was clipped by 3 bases and J by 6 bases, with 16 bases between them. This CDR3 comprises 14 residues. The CDR3 reads CASSGDRRVCEQYF. In nucleotides, the CDR3 is TGTGCCAGCAGCGGTGACAGGCGTGTCTGCGAGCAGTACTTC.

This clone was seen only a few times. The chain couples TRBV4-2 to TRBJ1-1; perhaps TRBD1 as D (6 bases). Germline V gene sequence: CDR1 LGHNA, CDR2 YNFKEQ. V gave up 1 base and J gave up 4 bases, with 13 bases separating them. The CDR3 has 15 amino acids. CDR3 nucleotide sequence: TGTGCCAGCAGCCAAGTCAACAGGGTTGGCACTGAAGCTTTCTTT. It is translated as CASSQVNRVGTEAFF.

The chain recombines TRBV29-1 with TRBJ2-5, with D possibly being TRBD2 (6 bases). The germline V gene has CDR1 SQVTM and CDR2 ANQGSEA. The CDR3 sequence is 12 residues long. V dropped 3 bases and J dropped 5 bases, with 10 bases sitting between them. The CDR3 sequence is CSVEKGRETQYF. In DNA form, the CDR3 reads TGCAGCGTTGAGAAGGGGAGGGAGACCCAGTACTTC.

The chain combines TRBV18 with TRBJ2-7, with D maybe TRBD2 (6 bases). This CDR3 spans 12 amino acids. From germline, CDR1 is KGHSH and CDR2 LQKENI. Between the trimmed V and J ends, which lost 1 base and 7 bases, there was a span of 8 bases. CDR3 DNA sequence: TGTGCCAGCTCACCACAAGGGAGGGAGCAGTACTTC. This codes for CASSPQGREQYF.

This clone was seen at least ten times. J is TRBJ1-2 and V is TRBV5-4; the D is unclear. The germline CDR1 and CDR2 sequences are SGHNT and YYREEE (reference sequence). CDR3 size: 12 residues. V lost 1 base to trimming and J lost 7 bases, with 8 bases between them. The CDR3 sequence is CASSLIDLGYTF. The CDR3 bases are TGTGCCAGCAGCTTGATTGATCTTGGCTACACCTTC.

This clone came up a few times. The chain has TRBV29-1 and TRBJ2-7; 7 bases are a match to TRBD1. The CDR3 has 14 amino acids. Per germline, CDR1 SQVTM and CDR2 ANQGSEA. After removal of 5 bases from V and 4 bases from J, the junction contained 11 bases not matched to a gene. The CDR3 sequence: CSVSGTAARYEQYF. CDR3 nucleotide sequence: TGCAGCGTTTCCGGGACAGCAGCGAGATACGAGCAGTACTTC.

In its sample, this clone was seen many times. V usage is TRBV9 and J usage is TRBJ2-2, with D unresolved. CDR3 length equals 13 residues. Germline V gene sequence: CDR1 SGDLS, CDR2 YYNGEE. Trimming left V 5 bases short and J 0 bases short, with 5 bases between. In DNA, the CDR3 is TGTGCCAGCAGGTCGGCGAACACCGGGGAGCTGTTTTTT. Protein product: CASRSANTGELFF.

The chain recombines TRBV29-1 with TRBJ1-2; D unresolved. Germline V gives CDR1 SQVTM, CDR2 ANQGSEA. This CDR3 comprises 17 residues. V was trimmed by 5 bases and J by 0 bases, leaving 22 bases between them. CDR3 in amino acids: CSVNAAAALPSNYGYTF. The CDR3 nucleotides read TGCAGCGTTAATGCGGCGGCGGCTCTCCCTTCTAACTATGGCTACACCTTC.

This clone was found many times. This rearrangement joins TRBV30 to TRBJ1-5; D remains unclear. Germline V lookup: CDR1 GTSNPN, CDR2 SVGIG (reference sequence). CDR3 size: 13 residues. The ends were cut back, 3 bases at V and 5 bases at J, with 11 bases in the middle. The CDR3 is CAWSPSIYQPQHF. CDR3 DNA sequence: TGTGCCTGGAGCCCATCCATTTATCAGCCCCAGCATTTT.

J is TRBJ2-1 and V is TRBV5-1, with 14 bases matching TRBD2. The CDR3 covers 18 residues. Trimming took 7 bases from V and 2 from J; bases not matched to a gene: 11. CDR1 SGHRS and CDR2 YFSETQ come from the germline V gene. This chain's CDR3 is CASGSGTSGSGTYNEQFF. CDR3 DNA sequence: TGCGCCAGCGGTTCCGGGACTAGCGGGAGTGGGACCTACAATGAGCAGTTCTTC. Filled out from reference TRBV5-1 and TRBJ2-1, the complete variable domain reads KAGVTQTPRYLIKTRGQQVTLSCSPISGHRSVSWYQQTPGQGLQFLFEYFSETQRNKGNFPGRFSGRQFSNSRSEMNVSTLELGDSALYLCASGSGTSGSGTYNEQFFGPGTRLTVL.

The chain carries TRBV7-9 and TRBJ1-2; D gene uncertain. Germline assignment: CDR1 SEHNR and CDR2 FQNEAQ (reference sequence). This CDR3 region has 13 residues. The V end lost 1 base, the J end lost 4 bases, and 7 bases lay between the germline ends. The CDR3 sequence is CASSLEHIYGYTF. The CDR3 DNA follows: TGTGCCAGCAGCTTAGAACATATCTATGGCTACACCTTC.

This clone has just a few counts. The rearrangement links TRBV9 to TRBJ2-1, with D perhaps given as TRBD1 or TRBD2 (5 bases each). This CDR3 region has 14 residues. Per the germline V gene, CDR1 is SGDLS and CDR2 is YYNGEE. Trimming cost V 4 bases and J 8 bases, with 16 bases left between them. For the CDR3, the DNA is TGTGCCAGCAGCCGGGTCCCTCGAGGGGATGAGCAGTTCTTC. Residues: CASSRVPRGDEQFF.